The 15 T cell receptor beta chains reported below all come from one sample, sequenced in a study of breast tumors, draining lymph nodes, adjacent tissues. TCRdb reanalysed the multiplex PCR reads using MiXCR and keeps one entry per CDR3 protein. Altogether roughly 11,000 distinct CDR3 sequences are present, less than 60% being singletons, with the ten largest covering less than 40%. The sequenced sample was breast tumor tissue. The receptors here all came from a female donor with breast cancer. Some clones in this sample may be carry-over from other donors' samples.

CDR3 amino acids: CASSISGYGSYEQYF. The DNA for the CDR3 is TGTGCCAGTAGTATATCGGGATATGGCTCCTACGAGCAGTACTTC. The genes are TRBV19 and TRBJ2-7, with D possibly matching TRBD2 (5 bases). V lost 2 bases to trimming and J lost 0 bases, with 11 bases between them. Looked up from germline, CDR1 is LNHDA and CDR2 is SQIVND (reference sequence). This CDR3 has 15 amino acids.

The rearrangement joins TRBV7-9 to TRBJ1-4, with 10 bases matching TRBD1. The germline CDR1 and CDR2 sequences are SEHNR and FQNEAQ (reference sequence). CDR3 length: 17 amino acids. Germline trimming cut 4 bases from V and 6 bases from J; bases unmatched to any gene: 11. This chain's CDR3 is CASSSRTGGQGDEKLFF. CDR3 coding DNA: TGTGCCAGCAGCTCCCGGACAGGGGGACAGGGAGATGAAAAACTGTTTTTT.

A word on this clonotype: Sequence at one end of the junction differs from germline and may be a read error. This chain uses TRBV5-5 with TRBJ2-3; the D is unclear. Germline CDR1 SGHKS, CDR2 YYEKEE (reference sequence). There are 11 residues in the CDR3. This CDR3 reads CASSLDVPRFF. CDR3 bases: TGTGCCAGCAGCTTGGATGTGCCCCGGTTTTTT. The full variable domain, with the rest looked up from reference TRBV5-5 and TRBJ2-3, is DAGVTQSPTHLIKTRGQQVTLRCSPISGHKSVSWYQQVLGQGPQFIFQYYEKEERGRGNFPDRFSARQFPNYSSELNVNALLLGDSALYLCASSLDVPRFFGPGTRLTVL.

This chain uses TRBV2 with TRBJ2-2, with D perhaps TRBD1 or TRBD2 (5 bases each). This CDR3 contains 14 residues. Per the germline V gene, CDR1 is SNHLY and CDR2 is FYNNEI. The V end lost 9 bases, the J end lost 4 bases, and 15 bases lay between the germline ends. The CDR3 sequence is CASWGSGFTGELFF. In DNA form, the CDR3 reads TGTGCCAGTTGGGGGAGTGGTTTCACCGGGGAGCTGTTTTTT.

The rearrangement uses TRBV14 and TRBJ2-2; D could derive from TRBD1 or TRBD2 (5 bases each). The CDR3 is 16 amino acids. The germline V gene has CDR1 SGHDN and CDR2 FVKESK. The V end lost 0 bases, the J end lost 2 bases, and 10 bases lay between the germline ends. The CDR3 reads CASSQDGGVNTGELFF. The CDR3 DNA follows: TGTGCCAGCAGCCAAGATGGGGGAGTAAACACCGGGGAGCTGTTTTTT.

This clonotype was seen ten or more times. Given a much more abundant clone one base away, this may be a read error. This sequence joins TRBV14 and TRBJ1-2, with D uncertain. The CDR3 extends over 15 amino acids. The germline CDR1 and CDR2 sequences are SGHDN and FVKESK. CDR3 amino acids: CASSPRGGSNYGSAF. CDR3 DNA sequence: TGTGCCAGCAGCCCCCGTGGTGGCAGCAACTATGGCTCCGCCTTC.

Many counts were recorded for this clonotype. The V gene is TRBV19, the J gene TRBJ2-2, with D possibly matching TRBD2 (6 bases). Deletions cut 3 bases from V and 5 bases from J, with 7 bases between. CDR1 LNHDA and CDR2 SQIVND come from the germline V gene (reference sequence). The CDR3 is 13 residues long. The CDR3 region is CASSMGGTGELFF. CDR3 sequence (DNA): TGTGCCAGTAGTATGGGGGGAACCGGGGAGCTGTTTTTT. Supplemented by reference TRBV19 and TRBJ2-2, the full variable domain reads DGGITQSPKYLFRKEGQNVTLSCEQNLNHDAMYWYRQDPGQGLRLIYYSQIVNDFQKGDIAEGYSVSREKKESFPLTVTSAQKNPTAFYLCASSMGGTGELFFGEGSRLTVL.

This clonotype counts as medium-sized. The chain carries TRBV20-1 and TRBJ1-2; the D gene is possibly TRBD1 (5 bases). The CDR3 is 11 residues long. The germline V gene has CDR1 DFQATT and CDR2 SNEGSKA (reference sequence). CDR3 nucleotides: TGCAGCGGGGCAGAAAACTATGGCTACACCTTC. Amino acids: CSGAENYGYTF.

The chain is built from TRBV18 and TRBJ2-1; maybe TRBD1 (6 bases). Germline values: CDR1 KGHSH, CDR2 LQKENI. The germline V and J ends were trimmed by 4 bases and 5 bases, with 12 bases remaining between them. The CDR3 runs to 14 residues. The CDR3 protein is CASSQSGTHNEQFF. The CDR3, as DNA: TGTGCCAGCTCACAGTCCGGGACACACAATGAGCAGTTCTTC.

This clonotype appeared once. The chain joins TRBV7-8 to TRBJ2-7; no firm D call. The length of the CDR3 is 15 residues. V lost 4 bases to trimming and J lost 1 base, with 14 bases between them. Germline V CDR1 and CDR2: SGHVS, FQNEAQ. DNA of the CDR3: TGTGCCAGCAGCTCATCCCGGGTGGAATCCTACGAGCAGTACTTC. Amino acid sequence: CASSSSRVESYEQYF.

Remarks on this clonotype: An end of the junction does not agree with germline; a read error may underlie this. The chain is built from TRBV24-1 and TRBJ2-5, with D tentatively TRBD1 (5 bases). The CDR3 sequence is 15 residues long. CDR1 and CDR2 (germline): KGHDR, SFDVKD. The CDR3 DNA is TGTGCCACCAGTGACCTCACAGGCATTCAAGAGGCCCAGTACTTC. Its translation: CATSDLTGIQEAQYF.

This rearrangement joins TRBV7-2 to TRBJ2-7, with 9 bases aligning to TRBD1. This CDR3 is 15 amino acids long. Losses at the gene ends were 5 bases for V and 6 bases for J; bases not matched to a gene: 11. CDR1 is SGHTA, CDR2 FQGNSA, per germline. CDR3 in DNA: TGTGCCAGCAGCCCGGATGGGACAGGGTTAGGCGAGCAGTACTTC. It translates to CASSPDGTGLGEQYF.

The chain is built from TRBV5-1 and TRBJ2-7; no clear D gene. The CDR3 contains 13 residues. Trimming took off 4 bases at V and 5 bases at J, with 13 bases between the two ends. Germline V gene lookup returns CDR1 SGHRS and CDR2 YFSETQ. CDR3 nucleotides: TGCGCCAGCAGCCCGGTTCCGTCGGACGAGCAGTACTTC. Protein sequence: CASSPVPSDEQYF. Combining the CDR3 with reference TRBV5-1 and TRBJ2-7 gives the whole variable domain KAGVTQTPRYLIKTRGQQVTLSCSPISGHRSVSWYQQTPGQGLQFLFEYFSETQRNKGNFPGRFSGRQFSNSRSEMNVSTLELGDSALYLCASSPVPSDEQYFGPGTRLTVT.

In its sample, this clonotype was seen many times. The J gene is TRBJ2-1, the V gene TRBV6-6; no clear D. The V end lost 3 bases, the J end lost 3 bases, and 3 bases lay between the germline ends. Germline V gene lookup returns CDR1 MNHNY and CDR2 SVGAGI (reference sequence). This CDR3 has 12 amino acids. CDR3 residues: CASSYNYNEQFF. In DNA, the CDR3 is TGTGCCAGCAGTTATAACTACAATGAGCAGTTCTTC.

This clonotype was detected a few times. This chain joins TRBV4-1 and TRBJ1-4; D remains unclear. The length of the CDR3 is 14 residues. CDR1 is MGHRA, CDR2 YSYEKL, per germline. Trimming removed 1 base from V and 8 bases from J, with 11 bases in between. The CDR3 reads CASSQGNGKEKLFF. The CDR3 nucleotides read TGCGCCAGCAGCCAAGGAAACGGTAAGGAAAAACTGTTTTTT.